This TCR beta chain came from a study of blood T cell repertoires in COVID-19. Study-level information: COVID-19 samples collected from the United States, Italy and Spain covered acute and convalescent phases. PBMCs, B-cell-depleted T cells, or T cells provided the cDNA or gDNA that made up the material.

Germline lookup yields CDR1 GTSNPN and CDR2 SVGIG (reference sequence). The CDR3 is 13 residues long. The V gene lost 0 bases and the J gene lost 4 bases, with 7 bases spanning the gap. Original data processing: Reference gene primer amplification gave nucleated cell count estimates. Repertoires were generated with immunoSEQ multiplex PCR, while TCRdb's copy carries only in-frame clones and drops some. V, J and clone size are those of that table, while D and trimming were read from the DNA. The data show approximately 190,000 clones, with roughly 85% seen just once and 20% to 25% held by the top ten.

The source material was peripheral blood. The chain links TRBV30 to TRBJ1-5; a possible D gene is TRBD1 (5 bases). This TCR was sampled from a man in his 60s with active or convalescent COVID-19. The CDR3: CAWSVQANQPQHF. CDR3 in DNA: TGTGCCTGGAGTGTACAGGCGAATCAGCCCCAGCATTTT.